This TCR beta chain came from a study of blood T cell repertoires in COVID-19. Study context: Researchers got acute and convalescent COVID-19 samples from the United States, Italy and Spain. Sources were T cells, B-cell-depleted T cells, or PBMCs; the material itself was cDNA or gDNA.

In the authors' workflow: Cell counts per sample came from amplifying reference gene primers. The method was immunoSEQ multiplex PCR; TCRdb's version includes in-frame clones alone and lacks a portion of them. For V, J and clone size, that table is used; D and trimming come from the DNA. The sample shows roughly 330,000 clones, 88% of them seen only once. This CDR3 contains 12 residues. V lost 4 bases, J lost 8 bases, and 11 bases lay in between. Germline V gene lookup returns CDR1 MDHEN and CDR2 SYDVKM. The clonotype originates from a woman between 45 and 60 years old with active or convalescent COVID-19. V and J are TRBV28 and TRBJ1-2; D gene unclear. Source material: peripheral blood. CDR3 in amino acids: CASSSSPGGYTF. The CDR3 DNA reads TGTGCCAGCAGTTCCTCCCCGGGGGGCTACACCTTC.